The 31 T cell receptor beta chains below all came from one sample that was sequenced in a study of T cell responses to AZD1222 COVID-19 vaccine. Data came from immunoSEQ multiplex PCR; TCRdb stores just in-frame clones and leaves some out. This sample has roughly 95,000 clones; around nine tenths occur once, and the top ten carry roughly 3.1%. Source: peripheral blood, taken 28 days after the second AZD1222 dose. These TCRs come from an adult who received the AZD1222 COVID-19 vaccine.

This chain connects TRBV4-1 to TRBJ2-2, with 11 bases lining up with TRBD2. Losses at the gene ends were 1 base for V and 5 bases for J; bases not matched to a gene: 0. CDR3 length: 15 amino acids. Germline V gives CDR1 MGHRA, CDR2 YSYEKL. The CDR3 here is CASSQGLAGTGELFF. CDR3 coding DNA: TGCGCCAGCAGCCAAGGACTAGCGGGGACCGGGGAGCTGTTTTTT.

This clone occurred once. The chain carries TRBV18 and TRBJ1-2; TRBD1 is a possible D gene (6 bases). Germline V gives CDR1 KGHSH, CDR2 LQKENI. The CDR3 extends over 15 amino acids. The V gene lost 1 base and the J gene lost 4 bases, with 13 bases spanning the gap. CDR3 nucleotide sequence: TGTGCCAGCTCACCACTTTACAGGGAGGGCTATGGCTACACCTTC. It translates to CASSPLYREGYGYTF.

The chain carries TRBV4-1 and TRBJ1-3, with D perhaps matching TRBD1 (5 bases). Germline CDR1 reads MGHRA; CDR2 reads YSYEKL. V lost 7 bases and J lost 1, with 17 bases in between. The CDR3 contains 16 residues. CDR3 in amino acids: CASTPSVRESGNTIYF. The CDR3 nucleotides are TGCGCCAGCACCCCGTCAGTCAGGGAGTCTGGAAACACCATATATTTT.

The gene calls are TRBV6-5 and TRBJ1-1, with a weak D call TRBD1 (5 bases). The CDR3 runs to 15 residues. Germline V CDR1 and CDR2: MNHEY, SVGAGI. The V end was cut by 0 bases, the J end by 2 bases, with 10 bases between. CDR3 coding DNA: TGTGCCAGCAGTTACTCAACACAGGCTAACACTGAAGCTTTCTTT. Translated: CASSYSTQANTEAFF.

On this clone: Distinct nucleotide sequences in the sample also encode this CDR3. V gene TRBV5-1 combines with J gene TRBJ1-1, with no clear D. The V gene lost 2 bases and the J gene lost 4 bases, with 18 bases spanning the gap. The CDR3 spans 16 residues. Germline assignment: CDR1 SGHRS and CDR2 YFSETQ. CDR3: CASSLSYGSRSTEAFF. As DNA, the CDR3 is TGCGCCAGCAGCTTAAGCTACGGGAGTAGGAGCACTGAAGCTTTCTTT.

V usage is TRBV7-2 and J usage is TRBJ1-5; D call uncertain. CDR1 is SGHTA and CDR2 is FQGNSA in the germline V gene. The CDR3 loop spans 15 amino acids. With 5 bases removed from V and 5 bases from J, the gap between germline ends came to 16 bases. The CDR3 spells CASSPWAGRDQPQHF. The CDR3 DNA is TGTGCCAGCAGCCCTTGGGCCGGAAGGGATCAGCCCCAGCATTTT.

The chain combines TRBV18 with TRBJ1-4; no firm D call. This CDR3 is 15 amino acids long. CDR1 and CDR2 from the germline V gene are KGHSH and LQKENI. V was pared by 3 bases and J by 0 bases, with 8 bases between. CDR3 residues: CASSPGLTTNEKLFF. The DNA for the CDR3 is TGTGCCAGCTCACCTGGTTTAACAACTAATGAAAAACTGTTTTTT.

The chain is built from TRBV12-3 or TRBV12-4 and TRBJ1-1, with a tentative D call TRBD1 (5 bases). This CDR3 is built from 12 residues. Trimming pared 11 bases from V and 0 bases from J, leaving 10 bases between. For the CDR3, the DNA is TGTGCCGCGGGGCGATTGAACACTGAAGCTTTCTTT. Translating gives CAAGRLNTEAFF.

The CDR3 DNA is TGTGCCAGCAGCCCCGGACCCAATTCACCCCTCCACTTT. Encoded protein: CASSPGPNSPLHF. This chain connects TRBV13 to TRBJ1-6; no clear D. This CDR3 spans 13 amino acids. The germline gives CDR1 PRHDT, CDR2 FYEKMQ (reference sequence). V was pared by 5 bases and J by 7 bases, with 9 bases between.

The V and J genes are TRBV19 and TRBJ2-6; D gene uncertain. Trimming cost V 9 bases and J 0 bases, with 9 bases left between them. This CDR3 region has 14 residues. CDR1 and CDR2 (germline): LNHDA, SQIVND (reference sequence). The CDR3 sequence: CASEDDSGANVLTF. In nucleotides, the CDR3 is TGTGCCAGCGAGGACGACTCTGGGGCCAACGTCCTGACTTTC. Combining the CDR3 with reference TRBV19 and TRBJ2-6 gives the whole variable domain DGGITQSPKYLFRKEGQNVTLSCEQNLNHDAMYWYRQDPGQGLRLIYYSQIVNDFQKGDIAEGYSVSREKKESFPLTVTSAQKNPTAFYLCASEDDSGANVLTFGAGSRLTVL.

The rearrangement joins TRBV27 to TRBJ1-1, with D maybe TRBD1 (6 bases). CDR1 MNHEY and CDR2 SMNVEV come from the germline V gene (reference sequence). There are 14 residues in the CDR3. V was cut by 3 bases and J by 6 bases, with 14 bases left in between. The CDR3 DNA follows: TGTGCCAGCAGTTTTCGGGGGGCCGTCGCTGAAGCTTTCTTT. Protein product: CASSFRGAVAEAFF.

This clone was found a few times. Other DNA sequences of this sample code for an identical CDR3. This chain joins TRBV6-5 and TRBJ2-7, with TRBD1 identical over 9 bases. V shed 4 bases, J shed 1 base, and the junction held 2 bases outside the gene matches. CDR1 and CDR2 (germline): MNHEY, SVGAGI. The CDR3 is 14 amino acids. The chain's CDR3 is CASSSGTGSYEQYF. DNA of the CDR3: TGTGCCAGCAGTTCCGGGACAGGGTCCTACGAGCAGTACTTC.

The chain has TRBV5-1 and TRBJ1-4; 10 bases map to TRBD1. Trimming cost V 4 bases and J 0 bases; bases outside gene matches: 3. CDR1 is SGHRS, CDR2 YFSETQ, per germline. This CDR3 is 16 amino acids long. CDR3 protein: CASSPTGGPTNEKLFF. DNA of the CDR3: TGCGCCAGCAGCCCGACAGGGGGCCCAACTAATGAAAAACTGTTTTTT.

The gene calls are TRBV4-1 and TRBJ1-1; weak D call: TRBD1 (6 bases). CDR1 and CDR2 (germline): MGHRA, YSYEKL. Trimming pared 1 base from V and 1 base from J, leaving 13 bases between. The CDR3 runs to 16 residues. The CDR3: CASSQGATGANTEAFF. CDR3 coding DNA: TGCGCCAGCAGCCAAGGGGCGACAGGCGCGAACACTGAAGCTTTCTTT.

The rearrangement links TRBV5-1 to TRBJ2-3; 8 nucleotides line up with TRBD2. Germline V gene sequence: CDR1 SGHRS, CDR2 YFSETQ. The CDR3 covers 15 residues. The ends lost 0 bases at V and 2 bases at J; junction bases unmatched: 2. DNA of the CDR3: TGCGCCAGCAGCTTGGCGGGGGGGCCCACAGATACGCAGTATTTT. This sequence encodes CASSLAGGPTDTQYF.

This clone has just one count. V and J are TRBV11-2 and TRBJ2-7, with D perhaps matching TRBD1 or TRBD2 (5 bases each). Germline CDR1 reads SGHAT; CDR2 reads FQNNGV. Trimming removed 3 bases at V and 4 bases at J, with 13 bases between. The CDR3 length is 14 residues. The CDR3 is CASSFAGTAYEQYF. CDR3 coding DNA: TGTGCCAGCAGCTTTGCCGGGACCGCTTACGAGCAGTACTTC.

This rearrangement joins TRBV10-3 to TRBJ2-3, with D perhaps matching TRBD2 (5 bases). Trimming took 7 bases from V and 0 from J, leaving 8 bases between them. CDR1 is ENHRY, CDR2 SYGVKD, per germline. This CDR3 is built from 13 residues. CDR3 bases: TGTGCCATCAAAGCGGCGAGCACAGATACGCAGTATTTT. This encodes CAIKAASTDTQYF.

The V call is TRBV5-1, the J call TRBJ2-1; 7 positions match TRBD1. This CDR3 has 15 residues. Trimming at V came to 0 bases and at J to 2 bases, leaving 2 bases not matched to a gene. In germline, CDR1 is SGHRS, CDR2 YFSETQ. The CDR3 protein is CASSLDRGTYNEQFF. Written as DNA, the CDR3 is TGCGCCAGCAGCTTGGACAGGGGAACCTACAATGAGCAGTTCTTC.

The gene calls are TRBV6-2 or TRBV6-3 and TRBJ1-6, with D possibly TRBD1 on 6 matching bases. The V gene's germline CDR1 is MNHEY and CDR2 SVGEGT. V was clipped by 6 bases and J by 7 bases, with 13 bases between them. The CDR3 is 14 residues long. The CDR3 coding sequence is TGTGCCAGCAGCTTACGGACAGTCAATTCACCCCTCCACTTT. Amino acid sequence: CASSLRTVNSPLHF.

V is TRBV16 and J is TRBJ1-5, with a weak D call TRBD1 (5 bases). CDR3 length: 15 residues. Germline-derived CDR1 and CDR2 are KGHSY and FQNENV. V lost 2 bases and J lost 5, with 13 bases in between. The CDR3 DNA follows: TGTGCCAGCAGCCAAGCTGGTAGGGGCGATCAGCCCCAGCATTTT. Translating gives CASSQAGRGDQPQHF. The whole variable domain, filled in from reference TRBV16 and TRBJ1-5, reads GEEVAQTPKHLVRGEGQKAKLYCAPIKGHSYVFWYQQVLKNEFKFLISFQNENVFDETGMPKERFSAKCLPNSPCSLEIQATKLEDSAVYFCASSQAGRGDQPQHFGDGTRLSIL.

The CDR3 loop is CASSTPWGVTTGELFF. The CDR3 DNA reads as TGTGCCAGCAGCACCCCCTGGGGCGTTACCACCGGGGAGCTGTTTTTT. V usage is TRBV9 and J usage is TRBJ2-2; D possibly corresponds to TRBD1 (5 bases). Germline V gene lookup returns CDR1 SGDLS and CDR2 YYNGEE. V shed 4 bases and J shed 4 bases, with 17 bases lying between them. The length of the CDR3 is 16 residues.

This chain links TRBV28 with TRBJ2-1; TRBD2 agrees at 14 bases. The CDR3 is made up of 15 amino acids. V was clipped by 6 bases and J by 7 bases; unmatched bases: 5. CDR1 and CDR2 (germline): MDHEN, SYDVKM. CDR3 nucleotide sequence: TGTGCCAGCAGACCGACTAGCGGGGGGGCGAATGAGCAGTTCTTC. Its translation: CASRPTSGGANEQFF.

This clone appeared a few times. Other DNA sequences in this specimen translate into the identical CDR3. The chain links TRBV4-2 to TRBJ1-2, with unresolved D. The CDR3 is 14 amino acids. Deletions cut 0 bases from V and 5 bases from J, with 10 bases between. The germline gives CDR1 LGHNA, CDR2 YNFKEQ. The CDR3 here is CASSQEGGEYGYTF. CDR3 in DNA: TGTGCCAGCAGCCAAGAAGGTGGAGAATATGGCTACACCTTC.

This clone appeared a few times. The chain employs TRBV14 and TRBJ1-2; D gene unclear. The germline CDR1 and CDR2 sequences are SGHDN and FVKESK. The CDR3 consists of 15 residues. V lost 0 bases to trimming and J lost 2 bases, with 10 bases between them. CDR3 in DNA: TGTGCCAGCAGCCAAGAACCCGGTTTCAACTATGGCTACACCTTC. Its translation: CASSQEPGFNYGYTF.

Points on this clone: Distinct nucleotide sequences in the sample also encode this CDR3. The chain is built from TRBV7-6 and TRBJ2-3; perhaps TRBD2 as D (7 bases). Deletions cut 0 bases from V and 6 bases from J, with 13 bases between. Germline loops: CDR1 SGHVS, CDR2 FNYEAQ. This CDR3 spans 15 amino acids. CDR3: CASSLAGGPRDTQYF. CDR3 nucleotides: TGTGCCAGCAGCTTAGCGGGGGGGCCGCGGGATACGCAGTATTTT.

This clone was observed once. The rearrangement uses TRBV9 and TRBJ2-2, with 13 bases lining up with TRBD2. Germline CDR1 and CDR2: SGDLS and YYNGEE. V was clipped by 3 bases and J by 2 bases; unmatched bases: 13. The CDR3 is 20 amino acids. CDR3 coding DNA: TGTGCCAGCAGCGCCGCTGGTCCGGGACTAGCGGGGCCAAACACCGGGGAGCTGTTTTTT. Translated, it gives CASSAAGPGLAGPNTGELFF.

CDR3 residues: CASSFDSNEAFF. Written as DNA, the CDR3 is TGTGCCAGCAGCTTCGACAGTAACGAAGCTTTCTTT. The chain combines TRBV7-9 with TRBJ1-1; D may be TRBD1 (5 bases). The germline gives CDR1 SEHNR, CDR2 FQNEAQ (reference sequence). This CDR3 has 12 amino acids. V gave up 3 bases and J gave up 8 bases, with 10 bases separating them.

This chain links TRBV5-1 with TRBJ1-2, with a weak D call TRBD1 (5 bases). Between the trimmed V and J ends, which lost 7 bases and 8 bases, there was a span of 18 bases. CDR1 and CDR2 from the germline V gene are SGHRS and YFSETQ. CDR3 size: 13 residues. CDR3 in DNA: TGCGCCAGCTCAGAGCCGGGGGTCCGGGGCTACACCTTC. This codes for CASSEPGVRGYTF.

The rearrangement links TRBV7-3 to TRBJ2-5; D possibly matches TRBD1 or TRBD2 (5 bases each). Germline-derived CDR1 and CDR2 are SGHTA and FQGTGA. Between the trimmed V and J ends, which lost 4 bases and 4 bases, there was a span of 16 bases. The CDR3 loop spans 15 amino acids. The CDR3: CASSWTGAVLETQYF. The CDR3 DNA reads TGTGCCAGCAGCTGGACCGGGGCCGTATTAGAGACCCAGTACTTC.

CDR3 in DNA: TGTGCCAGCTCACCACCCGGGGACACTTCACCCCTCCACTTT. Translation: CASSPPGDTSPLHF. V is TRBV18 and J is TRBJ1-6; perhaps TRBD1 as D (6 bases). The CDR3 totals 14 residues. Germline V gives CDR1 KGHSH, CDR2 LQKENI. V shed 0 bases and J shed 9 bases, with 9 bases lying between them.

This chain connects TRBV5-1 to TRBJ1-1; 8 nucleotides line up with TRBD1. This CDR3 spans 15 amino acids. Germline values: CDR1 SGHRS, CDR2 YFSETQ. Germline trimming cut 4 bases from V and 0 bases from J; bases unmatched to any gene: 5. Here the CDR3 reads CASSQQGEVNTEAFF. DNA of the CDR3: TGCGCCAGCAGCCAACAGGGGGAGGTGAACACTGAAGCTTTCTTT.